These 20 T cell receptor beta chains originate from one sample sequenced in a study of identical twins. One entry per CDR3 protein, called by TCRdb with MiXCR from the 5' RACE reads. The table lists 550,000 to 800,000 distinct CDR3 sequences, 7% to 7.5% of them singletons, with 1.6% in the top ten. The same specimen was also included in a second study, on yellow fever vaccine responses in identical twins.

Sequencing was performed on PBMCs. The receptors originated from a woman aged 18-29 years in good health.

This clonotype has just a few counts. J is TRBJ2-5 and V is TRBV5-5, with D perhaps being TRBD1 or TRBD2 (5 bases each). The CDR3 is 17 residues long. The ends were cut back, 5 bases at V and 0 bases at J, with 20 bases in the middle. Germline-derived CDR1 and CDR2 are SGHKS and YYEKEE (reference sequence). In DNA, the CDR3 is TGTGCCAGCAGACCCGGGACGACGAAGACGTACCAAGAGACCCAGTACTTC. It specifies CASRPGTTKTYQETQYF.

This clonotype was detected ten times or more. The chain has TRBV11-2 and TRBJ2-7; 9 bases agree with TRBD1. This CDR3 spans 14 amino acids. CDR1 is SGHAT and CDR2 is FQNNGV in the germline V gene. J was trimmed by 4 bases and V by 3 bases; bases with no gene match: 4. The CDR3 region has the DNA TGTGCCAGCAGCTTTACAGGGGGCCAGTACGAGCAGTACGTC. Translating gives CASSFTGGQYEQYV.

This chain connects TRBV6-1 to TRBJ1-3, with 8 bases fitting TRBD1. The CDR3 has 14 residues. Germline V gene data show CDR1 as MNHNS and CDR2 as SASEGT. Trimming took 10 bases from V and 0 from J; bases not matched to a gene: 5. CDR3 coding DNA: TGTGCCACCCGGACAGGGACCTCTGGAAACACCATATATTTT. This codes for CATRTGTSGNTIYF.

This clonotype was seen more than once but under ten times. V is TRBV3-1 and J is TRBJ1-2; weak D call: TRBD1 (5 bases). CDR3 length: 12 residues. V lost 3 bases, J lost 8 bases, and 10 bases lay in between. Germline assignment: CDR1 LGHDT and CDR2 YNNKEL (reference sequence). The CDR3 region is CASSQGEYGYTF. The CDR3, as DNA: TGTGCCAGCAGCCAGGGGGAGTACGGCTACACCTTC.

This clonotype was seen repeatedly, ten times or more. This chain links TRBV4-1 with TRBJ1-1; D gene uncertain. V lost 4 bases, J lost 7 bases, and 16 bases lay in between. Germline values: CDR1 MGHRA, CDR2 YSYEKL. The CDR3 covers 14 residues. This CDR3 reads CASSLPLGKIEAFF. The CDR3 region has the DNA TGCGCCAGCAGCCTCCCTCTAGGGAAGATTGAAGCTTTCTTT.

Ten or more counts support this clonotype. The DNA for the CDR3 is TGCAGCGTACGACCGGGACTAGTTCCCCCAGATACGCAGTATTTT. This codes for CSVRPGLVPPDTQYF. The chain employs TRBV29-1 and TRBJ2-3, with TRBD2 matching 8 bases. The CDR3 runs 15 residues. The germline CDR1 and CDR2 sequences are SQVTM and ANQGSEA. V lost 6 bases and J lost 4; bases outside the gene matches: 12.

This clonotype has only a few counts. This chain connects TRBV9 to TRBJ2-1; D is perhaps TRBD2 (5 bases). Trimming took off 5 bases at V and 5 bases at J, with 11 bases between the two ends. The CDR3 runs 13 residues. CDR1 is SGDLS, CDR2 YYNGEE, per germline. The CDR3 DNA follows: TGTGCCAGCAGTAGGGAGCCAAACAATGAGCAGTTCTTC. This sequence encodes CASSREPNNEQFF. The full variable domain, rest sourced from reference TRBV9 and TRBJ2-1, is DSGVTQTPKHLITATGQRVTLRCSPRSGDLSVYWYQQSLDQGLQFLIQYYNGEERAKGNILERFSAQQFPDLHSELNLSSLELGDSALYFCASSREPNNEQFFGPGTRLTVL.

This clonotype came up a few times. The chain is built from TRBV20-1 and TRBJ2-1, with 8 nucleotides matching TRBD2. V was pared by 5 bases and J by 0 bases, with 3 bases of the junction left unmatched. The CDR3 runs 14 residues. Germline CDR1 and CDR2: DFQATT and SNEGSKA (reference sequence). The DNA of the CDR3 is TGCAGTGCTGTTAGCGGGGACTCCTACAATGAGCAGTTCTTC. It translates to CSAVSGDSYNEQFF.

The chain uses TRBV6-1 and TRBJ1-1; 8 bases match TRBD1. The V gene's germline CDR1 is MNHNS and CDR2 SASEGT. The junction had 8 bases not matched to a gene; V was cut back by 10 bases and J by 4 bases. The CDR3 has 13 residues. The CDR3 loop reads CATNDRGSTEAFF. The CDR3 bases are TGTGCCACCAACGACAGGGGATCCACTGAAGCTTTCTTT.

This clonotype was found a few times. V usage is TRBV28 and J usage is TRBJ2-1; D not resolved. The CDR3 sequence is 14 residues long. Trimming cost V 2 bases and J 3 bases, with 8 bases left between them. Germline V gives CDR1 MDHEN, CDR2 SYDVKM. The CDR3 is CASSLTGFYNEQFF. The CDR3 nucleotides are TGTGCCAGCAGTTTAACGGGTTTCTACAATGAGCAGTTCTTC.

The V call is TRBV10-3, the J call TRBJ2-1; 8 bases are shared with TRBD2. CDR1 ENHRY and CDR2 SYGVKD come from the germline V gene. This CDR3 is 15 amino acids long. The V and J ends lost 3 bases and 9 bases, in that order; junction bases with no gene match: 10. The CDR3 nucleotides are TGTGCCATCAGTGATGTATTAGCGGGAACCGGTGAGCAGTTCTTC. This translates into CAISDVLAGTGEQFF.

V usage is TRBV18 and J usage is TRBJ2-1; TRBD1 aligns across 10 bases. After removal of 1 base from V and 8 bases from J, the junction contained 5 bases not matched to a gene. Per germline, CDR1 KGHSH and CDR2 LQKENI. The CDR3 contains 15 residues. In DNA form, the CDR3 reads TGTGCCAGCTCACCACGAGGACAGGGGGGCTATGAGCAGTTCTTC. This codes for CASSPRGQGGYEQFF.

This clonotype appeared many times. As DNA, the CDR3 is TGTGCCAGCAGTTTGTCGGGCGCTGAGAACACTGAAGCTTTCTTT. Translation: CASSLSGAENTEAFF. J is TRBJ1-1 and V is TRBV28; D not certain. The CDR3 covers 15 residues. V shed 3 bases and J shed 1 base, with 12 bases lying between them. CDR1 is MDHEN, CDR2 SYDVKM, per germline.

This chain connects TRBV28 to TRBJ1-5, with D perhaps TRBD1 (5 bases). The germline V gene encodes CDR1 MDHEN and CDR2 SYDVKM. V lost 7 bases and J lost 0, with 13 bases in between. The CDR3 is made up of 15 amino acids. In nucleotides, the CDR3 is TGTGCCAGCACCCCCCGGGGGTATAGCAATCAGCCCCAGCATTTT. Its protein is CASTPRGYSNQPQHF.

The J gene is TRBJ1-3, the V gene TRBV6-1; no clear D. The germline V and J ends were trimmed by 5 bases and 3 bases, with 14 bases remaining between them. Germline CDR1 is MNHNS and CDR2 is SASEGT. CDR3 length equals 15 residues. The CDR3 DNA reads TGTGCCAGCAGTCCACTGGGCTCGTTTGGAAACACCATATATTTT. Protein sequence: CASSPLGSFGNTIYF.

The sample holds a few counts of this clonotype. This chain joins TRBV18 and TRBJ2-2, with 7 positions matching TRBD2. Trimming at V came to 3 bases and at J to 5 bases, leaving 6 bases not matched to a gene. The CDR3 runs 15 residues. Germline V gene lookup returns CDR1 KGHSH and CDR2 LQKENI. Here the CDR3 reads CASSPPGRGTGELFF. CDR3 nucleotide sequence: TGTGCCAGCTCACCTCCAGGGCGGGGGACCGGGGAGCTGTTTTTT. The entire variable domain, with the rest obtained from reference TRBV18 and TRBJ2-2, is as follows: NAGVMQNPRHLVRRRGQEARLRCSPMKGHSHVYWYRQLPEEGLKFMVYLQKENIIDESGMPKERFSAEFPKEGPSILRIQQVVRGDSAAYFCASSPPGRGTGELFFGEGSRLTVL.

This chain links TRBV21-1 with TRBJ2-2; the table gives TRBD1 as D, unverified against the DNA. TRBV21-1 is marked as a pseudogene. The CDR3 consists of 17 residues. The CDR3 sequence: CASGNGGDWHNTGELFF. In DNA, the CDR3 is TGTGCCAGCGGCAATGGGGGAGACTGGCACAACACCGGGGAGCTGTTTTTT.

This clonotype was found many times. J is TRBJ2-7 and V is TRBV4-1; TRBD1 matches at 9 bases. The V segment lost 0 bases and the J segment 5 bases; nucleotides outside the gene matches: 8. Germline CDR1 MGHRA, CDR2 YSYEKL. The CDR3 has 16 residues. The CDR3 region has the DNA TGCGCCAGCAGCCAAGACCCGGACAGGGGATACGACGAGCAGTACTTC. This translates into CASSQDPDRGYDEQYF.

This clonotype showed up many times. This chain connects TRBV12-3 or TRBV12-4 to TRBJ2-1; D possibly corresponds to TRBD2 (5 bases). V lost 7 bases to trimming and J lost 3 bases, with 19 bases between them. The CDR3 runs to 16 residues. The CDR3 here is CASTVDTGRGYNEQFF. DNA of the CDR3: TGTGCCAGCACCGTTGACACGGGCCGGGGCTACAATGAGCAGTTCTTC.

This clonotype was seen at least ten times. The V and J genes are TRBV27 and TRBJ2-2; D uncertain. V lost 3 bases and J lost 3, with 14 bases in between. There are 16 residues in the CDR3. Germline CDR1 and CDR2: MNHEY and SMNVEV (reference sequence). CDR3 DNA sequence: TGTGCCAGCAGTTTCTCGGTGCCACAGTACACCGGGGAGCTGTTTTTT. It specifies CASSFSVPQYTGELFF.